The TCR beta chain under discussion was sequenced for a study of T cell responses to AZD1222 COVID-19 vaccine. Turning to the study itself: The study pooled second doses at about 4 or about 12 weeks.

Points from the study as a whole: Repertoires were collected only later (after the peak T cell response had occurred).

Assay: immunoSEQ multiplex PCR; the TCRdb copy retains only in-frame clones and omits some. The table shows over 70,000 clones, with approximately 81% occurring only once. Concerning this clone itself: Its antigen is as yet unknown.

This CDR3 is 13 amino acids long. Trimming removed 4 bases at V and 4 bases at J, with 8 bases between. The germline gives CDR1 MGHRA, CDR2 YSYEKL. The specimen comprised peripheral blood, sampled on day 0 of AZD1222 vaccination. The TCR comes from an adult in good health. This rearrangement joins TRBV4-1 to TRBJ2-1; D is possibly TRBD2 (6 bases). The CDR3 nucleotides are TGCGCCAGCAGCCTTGGGGGGTACAATGAGCAGTTCTTC. It encodes CASSLGGYNEQFF.